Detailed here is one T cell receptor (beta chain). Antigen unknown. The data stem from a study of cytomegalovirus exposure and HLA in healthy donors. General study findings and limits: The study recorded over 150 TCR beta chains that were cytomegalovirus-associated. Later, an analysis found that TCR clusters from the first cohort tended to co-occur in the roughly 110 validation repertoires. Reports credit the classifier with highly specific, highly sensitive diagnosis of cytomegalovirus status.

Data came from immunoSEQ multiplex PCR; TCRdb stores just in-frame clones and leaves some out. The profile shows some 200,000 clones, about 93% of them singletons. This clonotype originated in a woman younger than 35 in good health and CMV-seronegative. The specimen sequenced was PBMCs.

The CDR3 loop is CASTLGSPNYGYTF. The CDR3 region has the DNA TGTGCCAGCACTTTAGGGAGTCCTAACTATGGCTACACCTTC. V usage is TRBV6-5 and J usage is TRBJ1-2; D remains ambiguous. The CDR3 loop spans 14 amino acids. V was shortened by 7 bases and J by 0 bases, with 12 bases between the two germline ends. The germline V gene encodes CDR1 MNHEY and CDR2 SVGAGI.